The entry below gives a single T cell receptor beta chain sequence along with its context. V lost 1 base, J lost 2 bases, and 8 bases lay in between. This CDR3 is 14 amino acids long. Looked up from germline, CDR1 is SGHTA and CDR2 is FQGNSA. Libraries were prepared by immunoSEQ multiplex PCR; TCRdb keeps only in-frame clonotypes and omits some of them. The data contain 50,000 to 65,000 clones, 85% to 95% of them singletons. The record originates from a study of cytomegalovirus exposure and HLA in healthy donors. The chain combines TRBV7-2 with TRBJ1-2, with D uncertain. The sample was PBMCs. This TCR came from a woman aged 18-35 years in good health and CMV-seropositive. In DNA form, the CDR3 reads TGTGCCAGCAGCTTAGACCCAGTAAACTATGGCTACACCTTC. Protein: CASSLDPVNYGYTF.